The 9 T cell receptor beta chains below come from one sample, sequenced in a study of monozygotic twins with inflammatory bowel disease. No DNA is given; TCRdb re-called the 5' RACE reads and lists each CDR3 protein once. Recorded for this sample: hundreds of thousands of distinct CDR3 sequences. Input material: blood. All receptors derive from a human donor with ulcerative colitis or Crohn's disease, or a healthy co-twin of an affected twin (not recorded which).

The genes are TRBV2 and TRBJ2-1; TCRdb's D call, TRBD1, is unchecked because there is no DNA. This CDR3 region has 13 residues. The germline V gene has CDR1 SNHLY and CDR2 FYNNEI. The CDR3 here is CASKWTGNNEQFF.

The CDR3 is CSAMDSQEQFF. The V call is TRBV29-1, the J call TRBJ2-1; TCRdb returns TRBD1, unconfirmable since there is no DNA. The germline V gene has CDR1 SQVTM and CDR2 ANQGSEA. The CDR3 consists of 11 residues.

The chain carries TRBV6-6 and TRBJ2-1; TCRdb's assignment of TRBD2 cannot be checked, as there is no DNA. The CDR3 spans 14 residues. Germline V gene lookup returns CDR1 MNHNY and CDR2 SVGAGI (reference sequence). CDR3 sequence reads: CASLAGGNGNEQFF.

This chain joins TRBV5-1 and TRBJ2-3. From germline, CDR1 is SGHRS and CDR2 YFSETQ. CDR3 length: 13 amino acids. This CDR3 is CASSDGRTDTQYF. Using reference TRBV5-1 and TRBJ2-3 for the parts outside the CDR3, the full variable domain is KAGVTQTPRYLIKTRGQQVTLSCSPISGHRSVSWYQQTPGQGLQFLFEYFSETQRNKGNFPGRFSGRQFSNSRSEMNVSTLELGDSALYLCASSDGRTDTQYFGPGTRLTVL.

The rearrangement links TRBV2 to TRBJ2-3; TCRdb indicates TRBD2, and absent DNA this call remains unverified. This CDR3 comprises 15 residues. The germline V gene has CDR1 SNHLY and CDR2 FYNNEI. This chain's CDR3 is CASRIRRASTDTQYF.

The chain is built from TRBV6-1 and TRBJ1-3. Germline CDR1 reads MNHNS; CDR2 reads SASEGT. The CDR3 has 13 amino acids. CDR3 residues: CASRVFSGNTIYF.

V usage is TRBV20-1 and J usage is TRBJ2-1; checking the TCRdb D call of TRBD2 is not possible without DNA. Looked up from germline, CDR1 is DFQATT and CDR2 is SNEGSKA (reference sequence). The CDR3 has 16 residues. CDR3 residues: CSAREGLAGNYNEQFF.

The chain employs TRBV11-3 and TRBJ2-2; TCRdb gives TRBD1 as the D gene, but with no DNA this cannot be confirmed. The CDR3 is 17 amino acids. Germline loops: CDR1 SGHNT, CDR2 YENEEA. CDR3: CASSISGTGEDTGELFF.

The J gene is TRBJ1-1, the V gene TRBV5-1. Germline values: CDR1 SGHRS, CDR2 YFSETQ. This CDR3 is built from 15 residues. CDR3 sequence reads: CASSLGEALRTEAFF. The full variable domain, its missing parts supplied by reference TRBV5-1 and TRBJ1-1, is KAGVTQTPRYLIKTRGQQVTLSCSPISGHRSVSWYQQTPGQGLQFLFEYFSETQRNKGNFPGRFSGRQFSNSRSEMNVSTLELGDSALYLCASSLGEALRTEAFFGQGTRLTVV.